This T cell receptor beta chain was identified during a study of blood T cell repertoires in COVID-19. Study-level background: PBMCs, B-cell-depleted T cells, or T cells were the source of the cDNA or gDNA that made up the material.

Trimming removed 6 bases from V and 6 bases from J; junction bases left unmatched: 13. This CDR3 has 16 residues. Per germline, CDR1 SGHTA and CDR2 FQGNSA. Generated by immunoSEQ multiplex PCR, the TCRdb table keeps only in-frame clones and is missing some. Among tens of thousands of clones listed, roughly 70% were seen once. The rearrangement uses TRBV7-2 and TRBJ2-2, with TRBD1 identical over 7 bases. Sequencing input: peripheral blood. This TCR came from a human donor with acute or convalescent COVID-19. The donor label of this sample is uncertain. For the CDR3, the DNA is TGTGCCAGCAGGAGCATGAGACAGGGCTATTCCGGGGAGCTGTTTTTT. This encodes CASRSMRQGYSGELFF.